Reported below is one TCR beta chain. Its antigen is currently unknown. Germline CDR1 is SNHLY and CDR2 is FYNNEI. J lost 0 bases, V lost 5 bases, and 4 bases had no gene match. This CDR3 contains 15 residues. This specimen comes from a study of beta chain features in type 1 diabetes. Regarding the study as a whole: Shortening that was moderate but significant affected the TCRB CDR3s of Type 1 diabetes patients in all four CD4+ subsets. Relative to healthy donors, patients appeared to have naive, central memory and Treg TCRB repertoires that were more similar.

Expressed TCRB transcripts were sequenced, since all the RNA that had been isolated was reverse transcribed. Profiled with immunoSEQ multiplex PCR; TCRdb holds only in-frame clones, not every one. Among some 330,000 clones listed, roughly 12% were seen once. This TCR was recovered from a woman aged 18-29 years with type 1 diabetes. Sequenced: naive CD4+ T cells from blood. This chain connects TRBV2 to TRBJ1-1; 9 bases agree with TRBD1. The CDR3 nucleotides are TGTGCCAGCAGTACAGGGGGCAAGGTGAACACTGAAGCTTTCTTT. Translated: CASSTGGKVNTEAFF.